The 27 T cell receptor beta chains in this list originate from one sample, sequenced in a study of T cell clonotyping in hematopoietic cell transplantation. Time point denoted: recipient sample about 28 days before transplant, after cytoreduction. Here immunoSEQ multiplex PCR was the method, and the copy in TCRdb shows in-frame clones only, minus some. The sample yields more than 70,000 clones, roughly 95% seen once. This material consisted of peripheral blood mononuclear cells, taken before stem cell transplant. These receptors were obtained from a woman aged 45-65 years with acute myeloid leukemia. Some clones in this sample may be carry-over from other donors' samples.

CDR3 region: CASSFYLSGNTIYF. CDR3 nucleotide sequence: TGTGCCAGCAGCTTTTATCTCTCTGGAAACACCATATATTTT. The chain links TRBV5-5 to TRBJ1-3; no clear D. V lost 2 bases and J lost 0, with 6 bases in between. The CDR3 consists of 14 residues. In germline, CDR1 is SGHKS, CDR2 YYEKEE (reference sequence).

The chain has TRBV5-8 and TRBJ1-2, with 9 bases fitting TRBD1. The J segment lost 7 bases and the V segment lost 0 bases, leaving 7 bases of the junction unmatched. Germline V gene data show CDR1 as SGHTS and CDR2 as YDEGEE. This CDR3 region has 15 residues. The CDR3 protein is CASSLGDRDVGGYTF. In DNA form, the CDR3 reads TGTGCCAGCAGCTTGGGGGACAGGGACGTTGGTGGCTACACCTTC. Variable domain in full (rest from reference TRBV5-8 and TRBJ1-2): EAGVTQSPTHLIKTRGQQATLRCSPISGHTSVYWYQQALGLGLQFLLWYDEGEERNRGNFPPRFSGRQFPNYSSELNVNALELEDSALYLCASSLGDRDVGGYTFGSGTRLTVV.

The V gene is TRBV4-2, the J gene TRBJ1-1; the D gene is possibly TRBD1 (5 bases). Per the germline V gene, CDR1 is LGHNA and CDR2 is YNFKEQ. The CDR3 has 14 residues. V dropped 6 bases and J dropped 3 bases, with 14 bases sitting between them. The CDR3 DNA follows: TGTGCCAGCAGAGACATCGGGGGAGACACTGAAGCTTTCTTT. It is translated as CASRDIGGDTEAFF.

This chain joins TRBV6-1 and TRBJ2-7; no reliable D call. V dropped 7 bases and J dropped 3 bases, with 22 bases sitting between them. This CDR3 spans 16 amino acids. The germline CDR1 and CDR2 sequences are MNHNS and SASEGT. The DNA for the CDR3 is TGTGCCAGCACCGAAGCCCGCGCAGGTTCTCTCTACGAGCAGTACTTC. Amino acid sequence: CASTEARAGSLYEQYF.

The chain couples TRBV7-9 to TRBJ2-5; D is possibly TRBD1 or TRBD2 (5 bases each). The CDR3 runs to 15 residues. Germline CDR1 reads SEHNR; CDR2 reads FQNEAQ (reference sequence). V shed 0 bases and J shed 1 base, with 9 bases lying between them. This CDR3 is CASSLASGTQETQYF. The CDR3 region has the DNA TGTGCCAGCAGCTTAGCGTCCGGGACCCAAGAGACCCAGTACTTC.

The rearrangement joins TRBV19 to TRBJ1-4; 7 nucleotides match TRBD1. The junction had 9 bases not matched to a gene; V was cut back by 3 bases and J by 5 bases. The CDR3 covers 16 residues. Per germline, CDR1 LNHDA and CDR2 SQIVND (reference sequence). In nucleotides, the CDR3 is TGTGCCAGTAGTATCTCGACAGGGTGGGCGAATGAAAAACTGTTTTTT. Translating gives CASSISTGWANEKLFF. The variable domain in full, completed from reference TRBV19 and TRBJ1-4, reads DGGITQSPKYLFRKEGQNVTLSCEQNLNHDAMYWYRQDPGQGLRLIYYSQIVNDFQKGDIAEGYSVSREKKESFPLTVTSAQKNPTAFYLCASSISTGWANEKLFFGSGTQLSVL.

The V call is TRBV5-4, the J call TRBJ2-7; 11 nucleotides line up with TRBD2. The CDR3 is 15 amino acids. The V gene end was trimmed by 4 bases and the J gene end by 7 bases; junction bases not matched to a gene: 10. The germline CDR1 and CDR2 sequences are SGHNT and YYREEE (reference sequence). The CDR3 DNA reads TGTGCCAGCAGCCAAGGGACTAGCGGAAGGGGGGAGCAGTACTTC. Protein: CASSQGTSGRGEQYF.

In DNA form, the CDR3 reads TGCGCCAGCAGCCAATCGGACAGGGGGGAGGAGCTGTTTTTT. Encoded protein: CASSQSDRGEELFF. This chain joins TRBV4-1 and TRBJ2-2; TRBD1 aligns across 10 bases. Germline CDR1 reads MGHRA; CDR2 reads YSYEKL. This CDR3 is 14 amino acids long. V lost 2 bases and J lost 10; bases outside the gene matches: 4.

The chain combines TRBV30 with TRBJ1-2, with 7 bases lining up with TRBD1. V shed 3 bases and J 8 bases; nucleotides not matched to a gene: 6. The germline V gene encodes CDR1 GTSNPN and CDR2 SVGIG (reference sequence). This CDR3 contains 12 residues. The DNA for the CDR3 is TGTGCCTGGAGCTCAGGGGGTCGCGGCTACACCTTC. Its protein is CAWSSGGRGYTF.

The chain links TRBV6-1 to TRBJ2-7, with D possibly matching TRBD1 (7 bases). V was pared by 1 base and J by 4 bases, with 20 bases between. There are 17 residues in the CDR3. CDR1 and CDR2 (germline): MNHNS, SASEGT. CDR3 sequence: CASSEGALQGGMYEQYF. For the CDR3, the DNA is TGTGCCAGCAGTGAAGGGGCTCTTCAGGGGGGAATGTACGAGCAGTACTTC.

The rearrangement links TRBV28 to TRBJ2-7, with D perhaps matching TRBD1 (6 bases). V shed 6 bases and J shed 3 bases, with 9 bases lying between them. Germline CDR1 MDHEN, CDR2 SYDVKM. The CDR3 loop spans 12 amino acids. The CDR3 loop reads CASRQGIYEQYF. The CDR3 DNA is TGTGCCAGCAGACAGGGAATCTACGAGCAGTACTTC.

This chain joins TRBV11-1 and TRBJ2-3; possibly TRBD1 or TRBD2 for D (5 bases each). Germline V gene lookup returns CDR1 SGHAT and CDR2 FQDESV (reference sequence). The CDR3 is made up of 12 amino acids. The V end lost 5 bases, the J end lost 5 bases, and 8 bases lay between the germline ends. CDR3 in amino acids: CASSTGGDTQYF. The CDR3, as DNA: TGTGCCAGCAGCACAGGAGGAGATACGCAGTATTTT.

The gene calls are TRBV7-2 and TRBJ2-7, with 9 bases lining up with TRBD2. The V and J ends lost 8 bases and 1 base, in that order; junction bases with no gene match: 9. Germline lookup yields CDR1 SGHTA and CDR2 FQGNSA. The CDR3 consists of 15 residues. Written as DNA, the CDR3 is TGTGCCAGCTCGTTTAGCGGGGGAGTATCCTACGAGCAGTACTTC. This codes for CASSFSGGVSYEQYF.

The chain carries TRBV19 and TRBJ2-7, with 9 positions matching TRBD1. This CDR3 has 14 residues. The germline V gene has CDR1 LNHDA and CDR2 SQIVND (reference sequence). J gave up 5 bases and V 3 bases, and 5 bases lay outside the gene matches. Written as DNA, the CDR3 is TGTGCCAGTAGTATTGGGACAGGGTCCCACGAGCAGTACTTC. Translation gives CASSIGTGSHEQYF. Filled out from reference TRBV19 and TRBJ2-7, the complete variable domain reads DGGITQSPKYLFRKEGQNVTLSCEQNLNHDAMYWYRQDPGQGLRLIYYSQIVNDFQKGDIAEGYSVSREKKESFPLTVTSAQKNPTAFYLCASSIGTGSHEQYFGPGTRLTVT.

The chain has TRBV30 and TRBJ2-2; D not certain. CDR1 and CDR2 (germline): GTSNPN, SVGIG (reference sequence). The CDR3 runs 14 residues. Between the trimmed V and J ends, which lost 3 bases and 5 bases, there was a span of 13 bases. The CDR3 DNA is TGTGCCTGGAGCCCCCTAAGTTCTACCGGGGAGCTGTTTTTT. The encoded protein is CAWSPLSSTGELFF.

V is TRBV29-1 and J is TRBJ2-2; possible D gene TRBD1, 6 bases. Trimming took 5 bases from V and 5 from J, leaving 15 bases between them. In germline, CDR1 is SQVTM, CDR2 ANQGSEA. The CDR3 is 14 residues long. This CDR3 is CSVTGLGLTGELFF. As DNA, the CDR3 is TGCAGCGTTACAGGGTTGGGCTTGACCGGGGAGCTGTTTTTT.

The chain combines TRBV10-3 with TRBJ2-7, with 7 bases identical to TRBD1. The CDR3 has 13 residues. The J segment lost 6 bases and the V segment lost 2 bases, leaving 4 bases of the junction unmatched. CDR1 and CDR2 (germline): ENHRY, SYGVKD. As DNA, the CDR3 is TGTGCCATCAGTGAGGACAGGGTGTCCGAGCAGTACTTC. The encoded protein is CAISEDRVSEQYF.

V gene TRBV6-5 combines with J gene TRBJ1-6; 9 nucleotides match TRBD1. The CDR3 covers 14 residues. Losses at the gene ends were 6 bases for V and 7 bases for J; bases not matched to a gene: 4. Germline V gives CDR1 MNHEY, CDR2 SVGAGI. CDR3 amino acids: CASRLGQGNSPLHF. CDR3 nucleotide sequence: TGTGCCAGCAGATTAGGACAGGGGAATTCACCCCTCCACTTT.

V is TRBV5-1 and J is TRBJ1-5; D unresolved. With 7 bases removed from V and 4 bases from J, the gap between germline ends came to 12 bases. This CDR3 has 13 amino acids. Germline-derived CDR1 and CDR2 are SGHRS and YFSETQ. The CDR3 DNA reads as TGCGCCAGCGCATTAGGCGGTAATCAGCCCCAGCATTTT. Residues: CASALGGNQPQHF.

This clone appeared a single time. The CDR3 coding sequence is TGCGCCAGCAGTGAGTCAATGCAGGGTAGCGGGTCGAACAAAAACATTCAGTACTTC. Translation: CASSESMQGSGSNKNIQYF. The genes are TRBV10-2 and TRBJ2-4; 7 bases agree with TRBD2. The CDR3 is 19 amino acids. The germline V gene has CDR1 WSHSY and CDR2 SAAADI. V was pared by 0 bases and J by 3 bases, with 14 bases of the junction left unmatched.

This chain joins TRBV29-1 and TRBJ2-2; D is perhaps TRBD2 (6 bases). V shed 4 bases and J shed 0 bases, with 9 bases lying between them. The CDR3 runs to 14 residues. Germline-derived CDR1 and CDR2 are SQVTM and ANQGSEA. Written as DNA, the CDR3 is TGCAGCGTTGTAGCGGAGACGAACACCGGGGAGCTGTTTTTT. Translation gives CSVVAETNTGELFF.

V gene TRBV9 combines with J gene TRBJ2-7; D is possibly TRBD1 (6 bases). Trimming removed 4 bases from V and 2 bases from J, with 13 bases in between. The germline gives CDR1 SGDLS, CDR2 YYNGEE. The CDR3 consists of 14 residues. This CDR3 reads CASSLRDTAYEQYF. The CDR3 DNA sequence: TGTGCCAGCAGCCTCAGGGACACGGCCTACGAGCAGTACTTC. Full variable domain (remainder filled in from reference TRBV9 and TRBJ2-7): DSGVTQTPKHLITATGQRVTLRCSPRSGDLSVYWYQQSLDQGLQFLIQYYNGEERAKGNILERFSAQQFPDLHSELNLSSLELGDSALYFCASSLRDTAYEQYFGPGTRLTVT.

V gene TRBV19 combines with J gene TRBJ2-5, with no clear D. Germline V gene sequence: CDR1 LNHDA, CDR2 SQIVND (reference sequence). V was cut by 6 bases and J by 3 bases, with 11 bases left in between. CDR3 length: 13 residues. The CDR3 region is CASSTDREETQYF. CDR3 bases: TGTGCCAGTAGCACAGACCGTGAAGAGACCCAGTACTTC.

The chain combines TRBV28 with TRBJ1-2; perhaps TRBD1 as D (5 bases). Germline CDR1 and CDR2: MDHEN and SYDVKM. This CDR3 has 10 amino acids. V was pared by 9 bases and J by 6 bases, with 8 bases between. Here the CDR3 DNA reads TGTGCCAGGGGGCGGGATGGCTACACCTTC. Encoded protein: CARGRDGYTF.

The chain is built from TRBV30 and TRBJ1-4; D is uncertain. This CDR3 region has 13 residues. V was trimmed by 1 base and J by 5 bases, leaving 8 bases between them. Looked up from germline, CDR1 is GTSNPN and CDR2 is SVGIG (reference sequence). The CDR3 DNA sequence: TGTGCCTGGAGTGCGCAGGCGAATGAAAAACTGTTTTTT. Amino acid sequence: CAWSAQANEKLFF.

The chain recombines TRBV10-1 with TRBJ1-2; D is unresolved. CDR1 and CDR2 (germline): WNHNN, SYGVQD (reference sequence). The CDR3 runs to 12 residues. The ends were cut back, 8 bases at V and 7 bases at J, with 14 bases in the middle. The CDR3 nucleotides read TGCGCCAGCCGCGAGGAGATGGTTGGCTACACCTTC. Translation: CASREEMVGYTF.

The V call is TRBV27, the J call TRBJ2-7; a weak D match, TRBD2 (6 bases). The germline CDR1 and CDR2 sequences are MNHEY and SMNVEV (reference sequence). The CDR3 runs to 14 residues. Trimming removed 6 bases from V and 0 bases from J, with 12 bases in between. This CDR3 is CASSRGSSSYEQYF. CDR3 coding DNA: TGTGCCAGCAGCCGGGGGTCGAGCTCCTACGAGCAGTACTTC.